The 2 T cell receptor beta chains reported below all come from one sample, sequenced in a study of blood T cell repertoires in COVID-19. Produced via immunoSEQ multiplex PCR; TCRdb's table is partial and in-frame only. The sample gives approximately 63,000 clones, around four fifths of which show up once; about 5.5% is in the top ten. The source material was peripheral blood. The origin of the receptors is a woman in her 70s with acute or convalescent COVID-19.

This chain links TRBV6-5 with TRBJ1-6; D is unresolved. Per germline, CDR1 MNHEY and CDR2 SVGAGI. V lost 5 bases, J lost 10 bases, and 12 bases lay in between. This CDR3 comprises 13 residues. This CDR3 reads CASSTPSGSPLHF. The CDR3 coding sequence is TGTGCCAGCAGTACCCCCTCGGGGTCACCCCTCCACTTT.

This clone was found a few times. The chain joins TRBV3-1 (or the pseudogene TRBV3-2) to TRBJ2-5; tentatively, D is TRBD2 (5 bases). V lost 5 bases to trimming and J lost 4 bases, with 17 bases between them. The CDR3 has 15 amino acids. Germline V gene sequence: CDR1 LGHDT, CDR2 YNNKEL (reference sequence). Written as DNA, the CDR3 is TGTGCCAGCAGCGGAGGTGGTCGGGCAGGAGAGACCCAGTACTTC. Translated, it gives CASSGGGRAGETQYF.